Below, 10 T cell receptor beta chains from the same sample are listed, as sequenced in a study of human T cells and chemical hapten exposure. Using its own MiXCR run on the RACE reads, TCRdb lists one record per CDR3 protein. The table lists 150,000 to 200,000 distinct CDR3 sequences, about 25% of them singletons. The time point denotes: patch test 3, about 24 weeks after DPC sensitization. Treatment meaning: therapeutic diphenylcyclopropenone sensitization with weekly scalp DPC. The starting material was whole blood, obtained in connection with sensitization to the hapten diphenylcyclopropenone (DPC). Receptor source: a woman between 40 and 50 years old with alopecia areata. Some clones in this sample may be carry-over from other donors' samples.

V gene TRBV6-5 combines with J gene TRBJ1-1; D might be TRBD1 (5 bases). Trimming stripped 2 bases from V and 8 bases from J, with 24 bases between. CDR1 and CDR2 from the germline V gene are MNHEY and SVGAGI. This CDR3 has 17 residues. The CDR3 sequence: CASSYDLGVISSGEAFF. In DNA form, the CDR3 reads TGTGCCAGCAGTTACGATTTGGGGGTGATAAGTAGTGGGGAAGCTTTCTTT.

This clonotype was observed a few times. This chain uses TRBV6-5 with TRBJ2-5, with 10 nucleotides matching TRBD2. Trimming took 6 bases from V and 5 from J; bases not matched to a gene: 6. The CDR3 is 14 amino acids. The germline gives CDR1 MNHEY, CDR2 SVGAGI. As DNA, the CDR3 is TGTGCCAGCAGACTAGCGGGACGGAGGGAGACCCAGTACTTC. Its translation: CASRLAGRRETQYF.

This clonotype was counted only a few times. The V gene is TRBV4-1, the J gene TRBJ2-7; D gene ambiguous. V was pared by 1 base and J by 3 bases, with 13 bases between. The germline V gene has CDR1 MGHRA and CDR2 YSYEKL. The CDR3 extends over 15 amino acids. CDR3 residues: CASSQVAGDFYEQYF. CDR3 nucleotides: TGCGCCAGCAGCCAAGTGGCAGGTGACTTCTACGAGCAGTACTTC.

The rearrangement uses TRBV9 and TRBJ2-3; D is unclear. From germline, CDR1 is SGDLS and CDR2 YYNGEE. V gave up 0 bases and J gave up 7 bases, with 6 bases separating them. CDR3 length: 12 amino acids. CDR3 coding DNA: TGTGCCAGCAGCGTAGAAGGAAATACGCAGTATTTT. Its translation: CASSVEGNTQYF.

This clonotype turned up a few times. The chain carries TRBV20-1 and TRBJ2-7; tentatively, D is TRBD2 (5 bases). V was clipped by 1 base and J by 3 bases, with 13 bases between them. The CDR3 extends over 14 amino acids. Germline CDR1 and CDR2: DFQATT and SNEGSKA (reference sequence). CDR3 DNA: TGCAGTGCTAGAGGCGTGTACGGGGACTACGAGCAGTACTTC. This gives the protein CSARGVYGDYEQYF.

The rearrangement joins TRBV21-1 to TRBJ2-7; the D segment call TRBD1 is taken from the table without a DNA check. TRBV21-1 is shown as a pseudogene. This CDR3 comprises 18 residues. CDR3 sequence: CASSNRRTGDVATYEQYF. DNA for the CDR3: TGTGCCAGCAGTAATAGGCGGACAGGGGATGTGGCCACCTACGAGCAGTACTTC.

The chain carries TRBV12-3 or TRBV12-4 and TRBJ2-1, with a possible D match to TRBD1 (6 bases). The CDR3 is 16 residues long. Trimming cost V 3 bases and J 1 base, with 13 bases left between them. The CDR3 DNA sequence: TGTGCCAGCAGTTTCGCACGGCAGGGGTCCTACAATGAGCAGTTCTTC. Translated: CASSFARQGSYNEQFF.

The rearrangement joins TRBV24-1 to TRBJ2-5; 9 bases fit TRBD1. V gave up 1 base and J gave up 4 bases; unmatched junction bases: 3. Looked up from germline, CDR1 is KGHDR and CDR2 is SFDVKD. The CDR3 extends over 15 amino acids. Here the CDR3 reads CATSDLRGQGETQYF. CDR3 nucleotides: TGTGCCACCAGTGATTTACGGGGACAGGGAGAGACCCAGTACTTC.

In its sample, this clonotype was seen a few times. The V call is TRBV29-1, the J call TRBJ2-3; D is uncertain. V was shortened by 4 bases and J by 4 bases, with 6 bases between the two germline ends. The CDR3 totals 11 residues. In germline, CDR1 is SQVTM, CDR2 ANQGSEA. The CDR3 here is CSVVPPDTQYF. In DNA, the CDR3 is TGCAGCGTTGTTCCTCCAGATACGCAGTATTTT.

This clonotype was recorded a few times. This chain joins TRBV25-1 and TRBJ2-7; the match to TRBD1 covers 7 bases. Germline trimming cut 7 bases from V and 3 bases from J; bases unmatched to any gene: 0. The CDR3 has 11 residues. Germline V lookup: CDR1 MGHDK, CDR2 SYGVNS. CDR3 coding DNA: TGTGCCAGCAACAGGGGCTACGAGCAGTACTTC. Its protein product is CASNRGYEQYF.